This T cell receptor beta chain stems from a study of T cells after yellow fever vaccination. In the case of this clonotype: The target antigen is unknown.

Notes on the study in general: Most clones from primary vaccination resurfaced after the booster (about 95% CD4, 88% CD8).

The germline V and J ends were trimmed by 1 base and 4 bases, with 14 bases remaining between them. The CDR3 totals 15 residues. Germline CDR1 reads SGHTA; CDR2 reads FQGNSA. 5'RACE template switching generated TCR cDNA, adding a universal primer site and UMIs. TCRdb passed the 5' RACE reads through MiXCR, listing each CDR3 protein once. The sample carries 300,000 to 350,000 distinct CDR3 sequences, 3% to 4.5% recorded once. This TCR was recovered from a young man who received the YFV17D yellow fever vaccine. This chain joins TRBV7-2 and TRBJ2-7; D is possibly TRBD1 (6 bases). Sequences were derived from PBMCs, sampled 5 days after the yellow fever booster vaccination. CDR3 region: CASSLEGRGHYEQYV. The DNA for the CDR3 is TGTGCCAGCAGCTTAGAGGGCAGGGGACATTACGAGCAGTACGTC.